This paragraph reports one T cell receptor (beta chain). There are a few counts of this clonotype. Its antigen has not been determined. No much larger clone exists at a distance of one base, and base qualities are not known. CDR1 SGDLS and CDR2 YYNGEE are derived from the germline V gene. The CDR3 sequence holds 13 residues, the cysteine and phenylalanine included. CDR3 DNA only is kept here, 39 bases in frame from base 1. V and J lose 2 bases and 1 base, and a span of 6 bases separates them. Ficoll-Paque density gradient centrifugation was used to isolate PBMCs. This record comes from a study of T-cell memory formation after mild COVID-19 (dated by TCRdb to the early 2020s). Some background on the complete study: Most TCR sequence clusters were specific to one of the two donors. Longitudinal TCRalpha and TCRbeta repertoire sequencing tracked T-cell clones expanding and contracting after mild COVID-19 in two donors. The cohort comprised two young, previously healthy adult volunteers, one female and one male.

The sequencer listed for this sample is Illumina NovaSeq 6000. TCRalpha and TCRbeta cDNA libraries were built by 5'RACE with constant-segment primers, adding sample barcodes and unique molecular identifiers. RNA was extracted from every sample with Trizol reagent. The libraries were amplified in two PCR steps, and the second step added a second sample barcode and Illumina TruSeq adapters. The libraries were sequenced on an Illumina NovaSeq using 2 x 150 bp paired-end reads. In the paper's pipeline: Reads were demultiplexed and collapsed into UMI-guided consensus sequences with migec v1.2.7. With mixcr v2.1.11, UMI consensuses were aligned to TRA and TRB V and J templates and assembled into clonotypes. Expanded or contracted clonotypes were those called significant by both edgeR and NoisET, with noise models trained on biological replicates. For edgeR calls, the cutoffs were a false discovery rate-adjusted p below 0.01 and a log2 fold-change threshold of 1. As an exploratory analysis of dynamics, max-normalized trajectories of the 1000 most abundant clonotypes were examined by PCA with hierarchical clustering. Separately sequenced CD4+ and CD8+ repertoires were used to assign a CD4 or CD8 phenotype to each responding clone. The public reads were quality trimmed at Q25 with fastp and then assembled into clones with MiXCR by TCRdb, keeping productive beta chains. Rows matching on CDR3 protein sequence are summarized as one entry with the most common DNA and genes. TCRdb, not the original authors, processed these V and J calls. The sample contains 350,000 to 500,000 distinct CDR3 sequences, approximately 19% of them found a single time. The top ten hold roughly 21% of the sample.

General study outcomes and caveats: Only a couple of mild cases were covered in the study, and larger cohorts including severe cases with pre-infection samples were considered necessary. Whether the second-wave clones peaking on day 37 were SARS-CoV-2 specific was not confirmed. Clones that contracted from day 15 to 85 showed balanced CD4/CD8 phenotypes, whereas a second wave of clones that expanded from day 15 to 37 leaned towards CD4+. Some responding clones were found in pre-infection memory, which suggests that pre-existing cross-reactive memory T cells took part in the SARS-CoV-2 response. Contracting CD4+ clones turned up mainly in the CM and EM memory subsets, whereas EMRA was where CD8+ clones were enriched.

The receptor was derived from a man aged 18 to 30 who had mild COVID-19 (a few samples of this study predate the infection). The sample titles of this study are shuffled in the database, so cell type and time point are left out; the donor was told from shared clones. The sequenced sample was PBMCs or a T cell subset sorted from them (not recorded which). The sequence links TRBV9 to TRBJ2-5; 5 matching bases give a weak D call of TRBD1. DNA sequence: TGTGCCAGCAGCGTGCAGGGCCAAGAGACCCAGTACTTC. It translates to CASSVQGQETQYF.